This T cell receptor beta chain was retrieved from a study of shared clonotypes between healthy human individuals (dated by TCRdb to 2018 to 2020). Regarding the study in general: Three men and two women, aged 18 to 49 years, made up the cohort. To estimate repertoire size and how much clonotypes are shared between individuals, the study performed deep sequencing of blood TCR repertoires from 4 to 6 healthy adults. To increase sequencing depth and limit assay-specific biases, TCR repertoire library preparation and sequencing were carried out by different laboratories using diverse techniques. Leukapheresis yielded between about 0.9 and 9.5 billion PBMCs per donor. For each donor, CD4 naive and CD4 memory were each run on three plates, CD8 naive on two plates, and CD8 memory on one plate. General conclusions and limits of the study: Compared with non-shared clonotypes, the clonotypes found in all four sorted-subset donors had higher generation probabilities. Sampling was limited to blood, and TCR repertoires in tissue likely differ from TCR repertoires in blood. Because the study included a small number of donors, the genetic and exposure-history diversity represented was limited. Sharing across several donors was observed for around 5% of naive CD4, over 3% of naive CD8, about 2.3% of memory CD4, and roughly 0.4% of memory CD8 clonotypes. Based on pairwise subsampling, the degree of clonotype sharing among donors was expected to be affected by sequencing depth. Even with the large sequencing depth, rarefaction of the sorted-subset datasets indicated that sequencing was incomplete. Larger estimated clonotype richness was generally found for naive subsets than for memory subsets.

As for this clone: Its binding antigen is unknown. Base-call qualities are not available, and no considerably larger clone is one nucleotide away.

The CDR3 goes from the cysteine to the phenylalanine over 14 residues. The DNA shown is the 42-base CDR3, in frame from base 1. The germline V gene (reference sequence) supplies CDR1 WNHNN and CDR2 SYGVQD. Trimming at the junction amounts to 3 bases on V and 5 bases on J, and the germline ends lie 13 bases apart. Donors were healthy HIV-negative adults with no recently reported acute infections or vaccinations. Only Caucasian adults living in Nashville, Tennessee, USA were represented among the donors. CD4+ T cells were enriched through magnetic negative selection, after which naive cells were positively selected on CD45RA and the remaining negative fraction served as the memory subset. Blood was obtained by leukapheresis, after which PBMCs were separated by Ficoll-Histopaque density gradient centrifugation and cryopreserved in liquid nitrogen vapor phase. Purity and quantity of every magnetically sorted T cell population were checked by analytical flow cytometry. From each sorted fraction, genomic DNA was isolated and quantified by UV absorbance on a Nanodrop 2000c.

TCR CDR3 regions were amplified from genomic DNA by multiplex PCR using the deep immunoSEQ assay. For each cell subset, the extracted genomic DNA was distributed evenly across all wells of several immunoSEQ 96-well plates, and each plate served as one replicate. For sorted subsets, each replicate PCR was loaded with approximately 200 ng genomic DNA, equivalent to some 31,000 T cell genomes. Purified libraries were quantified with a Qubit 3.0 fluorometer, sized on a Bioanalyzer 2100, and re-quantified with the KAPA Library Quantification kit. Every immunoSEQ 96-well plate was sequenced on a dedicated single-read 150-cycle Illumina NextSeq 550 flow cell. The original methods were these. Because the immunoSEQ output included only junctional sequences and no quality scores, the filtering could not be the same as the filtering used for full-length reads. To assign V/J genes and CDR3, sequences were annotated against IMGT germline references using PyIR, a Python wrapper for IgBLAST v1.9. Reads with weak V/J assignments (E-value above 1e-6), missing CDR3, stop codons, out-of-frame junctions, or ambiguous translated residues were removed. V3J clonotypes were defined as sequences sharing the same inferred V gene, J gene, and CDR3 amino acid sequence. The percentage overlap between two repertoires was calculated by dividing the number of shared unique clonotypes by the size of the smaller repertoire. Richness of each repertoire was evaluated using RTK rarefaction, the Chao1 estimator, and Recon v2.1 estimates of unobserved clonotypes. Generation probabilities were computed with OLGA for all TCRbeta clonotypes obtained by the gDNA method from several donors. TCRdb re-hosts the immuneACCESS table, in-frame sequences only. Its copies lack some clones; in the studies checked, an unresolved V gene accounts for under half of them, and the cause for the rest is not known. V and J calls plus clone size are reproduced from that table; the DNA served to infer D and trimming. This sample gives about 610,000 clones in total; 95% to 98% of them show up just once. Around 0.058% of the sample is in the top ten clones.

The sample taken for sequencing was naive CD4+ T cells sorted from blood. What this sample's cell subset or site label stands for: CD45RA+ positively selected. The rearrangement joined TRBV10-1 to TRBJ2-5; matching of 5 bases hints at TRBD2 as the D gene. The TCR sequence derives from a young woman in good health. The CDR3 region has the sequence CASSESLARETQYF. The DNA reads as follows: TGCGCCAGCAGTGAATCTCTAGCTCGGGAGACCCAGTACTTC.